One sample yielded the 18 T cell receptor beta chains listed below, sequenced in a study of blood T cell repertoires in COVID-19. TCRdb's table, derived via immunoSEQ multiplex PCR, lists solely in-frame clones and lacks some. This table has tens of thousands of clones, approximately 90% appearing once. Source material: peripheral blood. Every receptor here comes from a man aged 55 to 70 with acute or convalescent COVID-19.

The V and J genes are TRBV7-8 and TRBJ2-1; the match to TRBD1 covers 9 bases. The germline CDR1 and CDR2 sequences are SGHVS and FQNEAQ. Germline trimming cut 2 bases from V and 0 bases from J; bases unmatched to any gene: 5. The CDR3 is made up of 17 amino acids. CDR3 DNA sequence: TGTGCCAGCAGCTTAAGGACAGGGGCTATCTCCTACAATGAGCAGTTCTTC. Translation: CASSLRTGAISYNEQFF.

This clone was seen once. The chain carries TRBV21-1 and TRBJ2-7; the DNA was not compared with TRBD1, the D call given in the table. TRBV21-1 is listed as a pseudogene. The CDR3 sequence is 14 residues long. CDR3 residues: CASSPQQGTYEQYF. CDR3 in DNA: TGTGCCAGCAGCCCCCAACAGGGGACCTACGAGCAGTACTTC.

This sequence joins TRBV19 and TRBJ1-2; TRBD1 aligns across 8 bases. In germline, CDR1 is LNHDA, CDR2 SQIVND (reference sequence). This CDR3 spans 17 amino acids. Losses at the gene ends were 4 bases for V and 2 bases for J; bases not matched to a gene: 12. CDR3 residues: CASSRGQGGWENYGYTF. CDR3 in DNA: TGTGCCAGTAGTAGAGGACAGGGAGGTTGGGAAAACTATGGCTACACCTTC.

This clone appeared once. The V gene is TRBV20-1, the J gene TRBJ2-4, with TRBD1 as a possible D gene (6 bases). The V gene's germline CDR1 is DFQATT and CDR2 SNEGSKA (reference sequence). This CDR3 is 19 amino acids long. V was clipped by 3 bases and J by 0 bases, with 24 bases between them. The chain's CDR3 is CSASVGQSLFTVAKNIQYF. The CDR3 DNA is TGCAGTGCTAGTGTAGGACAGTCCTTATTTACTGTAGCCAAAAACATTCAGTACTTC.

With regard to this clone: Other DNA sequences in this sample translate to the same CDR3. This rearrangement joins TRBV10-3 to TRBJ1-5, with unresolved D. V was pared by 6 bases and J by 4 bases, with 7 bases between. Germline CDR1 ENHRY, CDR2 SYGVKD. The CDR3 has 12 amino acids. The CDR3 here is CAISDGNQPQHF. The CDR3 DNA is TGTGCCATCAGCGACGGGAATCAGCCCCAGCATTTT.

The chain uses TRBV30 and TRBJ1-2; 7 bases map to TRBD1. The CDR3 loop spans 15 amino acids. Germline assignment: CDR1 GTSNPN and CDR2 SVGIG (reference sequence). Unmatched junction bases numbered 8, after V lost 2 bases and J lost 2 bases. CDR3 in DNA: TGTGCCTGGAGTCCAGGACAGGTTCTAAACTATGGCTACACCTTC. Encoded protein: CAWSPGQVLNYGYTF.

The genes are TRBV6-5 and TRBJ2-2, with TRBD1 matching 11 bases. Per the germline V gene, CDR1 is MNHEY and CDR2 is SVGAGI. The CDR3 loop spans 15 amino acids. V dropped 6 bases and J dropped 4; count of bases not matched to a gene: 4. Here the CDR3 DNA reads TGTGCCAGCAGGGACAGGGGGCTTCCCACCGGGGAGCTGTTTTTT. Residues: CASRDRGLPTGELFF.

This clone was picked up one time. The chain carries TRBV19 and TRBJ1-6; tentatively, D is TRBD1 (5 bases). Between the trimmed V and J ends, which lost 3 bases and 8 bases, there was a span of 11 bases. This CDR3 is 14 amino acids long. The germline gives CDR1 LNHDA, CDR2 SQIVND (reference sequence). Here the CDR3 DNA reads TGTGCCAGTAGTATTTACAGGCAGGATTCACCCCTCCACTTT. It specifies CASSIYRQDSPLHF.

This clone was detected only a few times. CDR3 bases: TGTGCCAGCAGTGAACGTTTTTTCAGGGGGGAGCTGTTTTTT. This gives the protein CASSERFFRGELFF. J is TRBJ2-2 and V is TRBV2, with D uncertain. CDR3 length: 14 residues. Germline V gene sequence: CDR1 SNHLY, CDR2 FYNNEI. V was cut by 2 bases and J by 8 bases, with 12 bases left in between. The entire variable domain, with the rest obtained from reference TRBV2 and TRBJ2-2, is as follows: EPEVTQTPSHQVTQMGQEVILRCVPISNHLYFYWYRQILGQKVEFLVSFYNNEISEKSEIFDDQFSVERPDGSNFTLKIRSTKLEDSAMYFCASSERFFRGELFFGEGSRLTVL.

CDR3 region: CASSHGTDNSPLHF. The CDR3 region has the DNA TGCGCCAGCAGCCATGGGACAGACAATTCACCCCTCCACTTT. This chain joins TRBV5-1 and TRBJ1-6; 7 bases fit TRBD1. Germline CDR1 reads SGHRS; CDR2 reads YFSETQ. The CDR3 loop spans 14 amino acids. Germline trimming cut 4 bases from V and 7 bases from J; bases unmatched to any gene: 5.

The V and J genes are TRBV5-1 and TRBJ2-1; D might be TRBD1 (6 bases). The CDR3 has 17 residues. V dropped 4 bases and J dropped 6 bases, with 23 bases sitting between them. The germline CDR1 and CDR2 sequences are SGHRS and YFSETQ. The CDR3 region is CASSPTVSRDKVNEQFF. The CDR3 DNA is TGCGCCAGCAGCCCAACAGTGAGTAGGGACAAGGTCAATGAGCAGTTCTTC. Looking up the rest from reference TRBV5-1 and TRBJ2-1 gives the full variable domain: KAGVTQTPRYLIKTRGQQVTLSCSPISGHRSVSWYQQTPGQGLQFLFEYFSETQRNKGNFPGRFSGRQFSNSRSEMNVSTLELGDSALYLCASSPTVSRDKVNEQFFGPGTRLTVL.

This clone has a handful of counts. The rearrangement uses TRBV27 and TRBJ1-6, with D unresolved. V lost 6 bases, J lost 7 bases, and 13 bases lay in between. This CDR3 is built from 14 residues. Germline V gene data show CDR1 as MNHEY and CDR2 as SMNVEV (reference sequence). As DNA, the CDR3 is TGTGCCAGCAGGTGGGCCAGCTCCAATTCACCCCTCCACTTT. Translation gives CASRWASSNSPLHF.

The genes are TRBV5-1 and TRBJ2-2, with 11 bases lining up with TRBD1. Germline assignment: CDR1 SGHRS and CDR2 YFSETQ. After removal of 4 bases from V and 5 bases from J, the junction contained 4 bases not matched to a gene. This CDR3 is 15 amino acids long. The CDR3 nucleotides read TGCGCCAGCAGCGGACAGGGGGCTGATACCGGGGAGCTGTTTTTT. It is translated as CASSGQGADTGELFF. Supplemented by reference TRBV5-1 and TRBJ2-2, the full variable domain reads KAGVTQTPRYLIKTRGQQVTLSCSPISGHRSVSWYQQTPGQGLQFLFEYFSETQRNKGNFPGRFSGRQFSNSRSEMNVSTLELGDSALYLCASSGQGADTGELFFGEGSRLTVL.

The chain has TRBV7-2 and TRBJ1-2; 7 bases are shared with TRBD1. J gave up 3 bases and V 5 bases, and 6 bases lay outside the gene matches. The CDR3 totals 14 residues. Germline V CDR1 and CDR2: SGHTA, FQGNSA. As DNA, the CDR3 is TGTGCCAGCAGCCATCAGGGGGGTTACTATGGCTACACCTTC. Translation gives CASSHQGGYYGYTF.

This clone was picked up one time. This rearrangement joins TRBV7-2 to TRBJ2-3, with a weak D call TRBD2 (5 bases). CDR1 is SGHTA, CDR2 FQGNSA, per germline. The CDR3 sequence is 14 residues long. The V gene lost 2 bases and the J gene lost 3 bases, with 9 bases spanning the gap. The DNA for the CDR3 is TGTGCCAGCAGCTTATCGGGAAGTACAGATACGCAGTATTTT. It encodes CASSLSGSTDTQYF.

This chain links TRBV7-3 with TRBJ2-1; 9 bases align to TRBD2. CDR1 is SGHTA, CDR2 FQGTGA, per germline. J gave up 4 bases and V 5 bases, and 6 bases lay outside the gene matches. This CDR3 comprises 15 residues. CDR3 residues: CASSPASGAYNEQFF. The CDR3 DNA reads TGTGCCAGCAGCCCGGCTAGCGGGGCATACAATGAGCAGTTCTTC.

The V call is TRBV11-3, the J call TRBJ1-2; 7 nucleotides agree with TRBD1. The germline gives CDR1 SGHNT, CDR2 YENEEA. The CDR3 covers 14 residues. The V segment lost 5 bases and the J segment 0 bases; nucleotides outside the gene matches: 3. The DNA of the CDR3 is TGTGCCAGCAGCCGACAGGGAACTAACTATGGCTACACCTTC. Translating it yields CASSRQGTNYGYTF.

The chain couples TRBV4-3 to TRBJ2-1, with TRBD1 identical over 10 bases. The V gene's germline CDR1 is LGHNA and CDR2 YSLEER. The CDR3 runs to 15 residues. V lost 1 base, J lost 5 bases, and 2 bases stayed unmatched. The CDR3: CASSQGQGAHNEQFF. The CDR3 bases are TGCGCCAGCAGCCAAGGACAGGGGGCCCACAATGAGCAGTTCTTC.